The rows below give T cell receptor beta chains drawn from one sample of a study of beta chain features in type 1 diabetes. Profiling relied on immunoSEQ multiplex PCR, and the TCRdb table lists in-frame clones only, not all of them. The table includes 200,000 to 250,000 clones, about 14% detected once. Input material: naive CD4+ T cells from blood. These receptors originate from a middle-aged woman in good health. The CDR3 runs from the conserved cysteine through the conserved F or W. A D gene is named only where the DNA matches it firmly.

TRBV29-1,TRBD2,TRBJ2-1,CSVGTSGSRQFF
TRBV5-6,.,TRBJ1-2,CASSFMGQTYGYTF
TRBV5-1,TRBD1,TRBJ1-2,CASSSTGTGYGYTF
TRBV27,.,TRBJ2-3,CASSLFSSSTDTQYF
TRBV6-6,.,TRBJ2-7,CASSSKLLEQYF
TRBV18,TRBD1,TRBJ2-5,CASSQDRAKSETQYF
TRBV29-1,TRBD1,TRBJ1-2,CSVVTGTGEYGYTF
TRBV6-1,.,TRBJ1-2,CASSEADSKNF
TRBV7-2,TRBD2,TRBJ2-3,CASSLGGTSGGPDTQYF
TRBV29-1,.,TRBJ1-1,CSVGTDLNTEAFF
TRBV2,TRBD1,TRBJ2-1,CASSSIGTGFNEQFF
TRBV7-9,.,TRBJ2-3,CASTIRGLTDTQYF
TRBV29-1,.,TRBJ1-2,CSVEDPRYSGYTF
TRBV11-2,TRBD2,TRBJ2-3,CASSQLTSGGLSTDTQYF
TRBV7-2,TRBD2,TRBJ2-1,CASSLSGLAGGSSYNEQFF
TRBV7-2,.,TRBJ1-2,CASSAEIDRRYAYGYTF
TRBV13,.,TRBJ2-7,CASRYQGTYEQYF
TRBV9,TRBD1,TRBJ1-2,CASNPQTGLGFGGYTF
TRBV7-2,TRBD1,TRBJ2-7,CASSSPGQGLSGQYF
TRBV6-5,.,TRBJ2-6,CASSYSFAGANVLTF
TRBV11-2,.,TRBJ2-5,CASSSSQETQYF
TRBV11-2,TRBD2,TRBJ2-3,CASSLVLAGGTQYF
TRBV6-1,.,TRBJ1-2,CASSRSDANYGYTF
TRBV5-1,.,TRBJ2-5,CASSLLWAQETQYF
TRBV11-2,TRBD2,TRBJ2-1,CASSWTSGGSSYNEQFF
TRBV2,.,TRBJ2-2,CASRGEAGELFF
TRBV9,TRBD1,TRBJ2-2,CASSPRPGGDRGVTGELFF
TRBV6-5,.,TRBJ1-6,CASRLGVSPLHF
TRBV7-2,TRBD1,TRBJ1-2,CASSPGDSTGYTF
TRBV7-2,.,TRBJ1-2,CASSPNRLRANYGYTF
TRBV5-1,TRBD2,TRBJ2-7,CASSPVPSGGSYEQYF
TRBV5-1,TRBD2,TRBJ2-7,CASSQGLAVNVYEQYF
TRBV6-6,.,TRBJ1-5,CASSHRIVQGNQPQHF
TRBV19,.,TRBJ2-3,CASRRARTSTDTQYF
TRBV18,TRBD1,TRBJ1-2,CASSPRDRGGYTF
TRBV5-5,.,TRBJ2-4,CASRLGRVRGIQYF
TRBV23-1,.,TRBJ2-7,CASSHVRLGNEQYF
TRBV4-1,TRBD1,TRBJ2-1,CAYRDRAYNEQFF
TRBV2,.,TRBJ2-4,CASNLGVAKNIQYF
TRBV9,.,TRBJ2-5,CASSVAGGPQETQYF
TRBV23-1,.,TRBJ1-6,CASSQIRGYNSPLHF